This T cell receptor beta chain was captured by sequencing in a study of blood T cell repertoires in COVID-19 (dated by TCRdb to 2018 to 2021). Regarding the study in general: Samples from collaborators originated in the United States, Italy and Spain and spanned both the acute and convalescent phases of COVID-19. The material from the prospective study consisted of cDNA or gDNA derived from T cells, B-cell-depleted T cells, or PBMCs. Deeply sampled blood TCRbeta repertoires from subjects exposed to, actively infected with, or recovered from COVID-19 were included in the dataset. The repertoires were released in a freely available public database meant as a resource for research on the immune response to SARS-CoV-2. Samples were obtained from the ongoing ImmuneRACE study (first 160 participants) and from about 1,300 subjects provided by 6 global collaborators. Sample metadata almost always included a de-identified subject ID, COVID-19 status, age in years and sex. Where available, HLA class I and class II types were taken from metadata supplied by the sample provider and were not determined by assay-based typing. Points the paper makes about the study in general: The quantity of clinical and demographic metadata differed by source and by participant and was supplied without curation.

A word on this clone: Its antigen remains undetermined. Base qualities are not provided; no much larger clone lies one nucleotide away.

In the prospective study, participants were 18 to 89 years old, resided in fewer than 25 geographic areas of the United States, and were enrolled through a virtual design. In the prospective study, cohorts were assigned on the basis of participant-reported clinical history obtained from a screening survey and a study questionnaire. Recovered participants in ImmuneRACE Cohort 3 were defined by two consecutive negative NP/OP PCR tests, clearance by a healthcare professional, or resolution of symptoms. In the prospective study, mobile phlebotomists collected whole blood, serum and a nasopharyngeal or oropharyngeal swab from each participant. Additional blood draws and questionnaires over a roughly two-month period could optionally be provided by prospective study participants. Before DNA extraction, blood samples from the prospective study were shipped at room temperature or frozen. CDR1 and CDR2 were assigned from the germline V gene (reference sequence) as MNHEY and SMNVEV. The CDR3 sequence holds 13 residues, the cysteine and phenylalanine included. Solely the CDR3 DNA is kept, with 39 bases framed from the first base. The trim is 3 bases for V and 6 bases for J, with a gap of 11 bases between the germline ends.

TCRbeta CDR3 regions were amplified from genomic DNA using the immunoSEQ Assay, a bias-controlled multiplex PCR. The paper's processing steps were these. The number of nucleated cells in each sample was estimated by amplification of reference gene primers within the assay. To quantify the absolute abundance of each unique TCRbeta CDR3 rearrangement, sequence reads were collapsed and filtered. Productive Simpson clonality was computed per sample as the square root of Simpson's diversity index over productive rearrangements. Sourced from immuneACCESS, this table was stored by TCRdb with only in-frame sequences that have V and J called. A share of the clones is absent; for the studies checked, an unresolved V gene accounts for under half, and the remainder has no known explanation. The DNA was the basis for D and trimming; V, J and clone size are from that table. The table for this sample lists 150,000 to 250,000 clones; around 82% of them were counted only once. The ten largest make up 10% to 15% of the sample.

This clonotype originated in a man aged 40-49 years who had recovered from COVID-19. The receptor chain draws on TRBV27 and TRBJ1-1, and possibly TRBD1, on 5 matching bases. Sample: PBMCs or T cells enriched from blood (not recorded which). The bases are TGTGCCAGCAGTTTCTTCGGGGACTCTGAAGCTTTCTTT. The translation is CASSFFGDSEAFF.